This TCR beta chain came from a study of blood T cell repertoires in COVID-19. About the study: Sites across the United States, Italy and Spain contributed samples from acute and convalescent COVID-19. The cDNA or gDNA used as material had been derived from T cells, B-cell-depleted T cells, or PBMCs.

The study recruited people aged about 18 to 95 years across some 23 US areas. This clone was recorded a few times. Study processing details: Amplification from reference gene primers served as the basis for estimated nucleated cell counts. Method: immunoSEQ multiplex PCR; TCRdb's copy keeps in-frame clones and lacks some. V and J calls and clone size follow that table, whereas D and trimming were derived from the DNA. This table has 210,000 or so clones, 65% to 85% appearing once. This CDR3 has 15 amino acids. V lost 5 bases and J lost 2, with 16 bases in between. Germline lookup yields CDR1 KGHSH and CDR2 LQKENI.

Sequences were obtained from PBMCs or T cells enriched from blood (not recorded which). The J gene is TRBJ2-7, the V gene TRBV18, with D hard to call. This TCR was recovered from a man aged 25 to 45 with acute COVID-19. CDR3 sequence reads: CASSSSVIFAYEQYF. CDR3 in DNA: TGTGCCAGCTCATCATCGGTCATTTTTGCCTACGAGCAGTACTTC.